The rows below give T cell receptor beta chains drawn from one sample of a study of long-term antiretroviral therapy in people with HIV. Using immunoSEQ multiplex PCR, the repertoire was profiled, and TCRdb retains in-frame clones only, with some absent. This table holds approximately 13,000 clones, 65% to 90% found once. The source was unsorted PBMCs, collected 0.4 years after starting antiretroviral therapy. These receptors all stem from a young man with HIV. The CDR3 runs from the conserved cysteine through the conserved F or W. The order of the fields is J gene, clone size, D gene, V gene, CDR3 protein, CDR3 DNA. D genes are given only for firm matches. Some rows have no size entry. The others give once, few or many, or a class for an expanded clone.

TRBJ1-4,.,.,TRBV7-2,CASSSPTNEKLFF,TGTGCCAGCAGCTCTCCAACTAATGAAAAACTGTTTTTT
TRBJ2-3,.,.,TRBV5-3,CARPAMGGDTQYF,TGTGCCAGACCAGCCATGGGGGGAGATACGCAGTATTTT
TRBJ2-1,.,TRBD2,TRBV5-1,CASSFLAGTSFYNEQFF,TGCGCCAGCAGCTTCCTAGCCGGGACTAGTTTCTACAATGAGCAGTTCTTC
TRBJ2-5,.,.,TRBV27,CASSATGIATQYF,TGTGCCAGCAGTGCCACAGGGATTGCGACCCAGTACTTC
TRBJ1-2,.,.,TRBV7-9,CASSYGRTTVVGYTF,TGTGCCAGCAGCTATGGTCGGACAACGGTCGTTGGCTACACCTTC
TRBJ1-2,.,.,TRBV5-5,CASSLAPDTQYGYTF,TGTGCCAGCAGCTTGGCACCGGACACGCAGTATGGCTACACCTTC
TRBJ1-4,once,TRBD1,TRBV9,CASSMPGQGEKLFF,TGTGCCAGCAGCATGCCGGGACAGGGGGAAAAACTGTTTTTT
TRBJ2-1,.,.,TRBV6-1,CAINRVGIRYNEQFF,TGTGCCATCAACCGGGTCGGGATACGCTACAATGAGCAGTTCTTC
TRBJ1-1,.,.,TRBV6-6,CASSYSRGEGTEAFF,TGTGCCAGCAGTTACTCTCGGGGCGAGGGCACTGAAGCTTTCTTT
TRBJ2-7,once,.,TRBV5-1,CASSLGWGEVYEQYF,TGCGCCAGCAGCTTGGGATGGGGCGAAGTGTACGAGCAGTACTTC
TRBJ2-2,.,.,TRBV19,CASRPGHSNTGELFF,TGTGCCAGTAGGCCGGGACACTCGAACACCGGGGAGCTGTTTTTT
TRBJ2-3,.,.,TRBV29-1,CSVETPNTQYF,TGCAGCGTTGAAACACCGAATACGCAGTATTTT
TRBJ1-5,.,.,TRBV19,CASSQGSLNQPQHF,TGTGCCAGTAGCCAGGGATCCCTCAATCAGCCCCAGCATTTT
TRBJ2-7,.,TRBD2,TRBV28,CASTTRGGTYEQYF,TGTGCCAGCACTACACGGGGGGGGACCTACGAGCAGTACTTC
TRBJ1-2,.,.,TRBV5-8,CASSLQRGRGHGYTF,TGTGCCAGCAGCTTGCAGCGGGGCAGGGGCCATGGCTACACCTTC
TRBJ1-1,.,.,TRBV6-6,CASKLTTDTEAFF,TGTGCCAGTAAGTTAACCACGGACACTGAAGCTTTCTTT
TRBJ1-2,.,TRBD1,TRBV5-5,CASSLGTGDYGYTF,TGTGCCAGCAGCTTGGGGACAGGGGATTATGGCTACACCTTC
TRBJ2-1,.,TRBD2,TRBV5-6,CASSLGGGGRDEQFF,TGTGCCAGCAGCTTGGGGGGCGGGGGTAGGGATGAGCAGTTCTTC
TRBJ1-5,.,.,TRBV4-3,CASSQDRQSQGQPQHF,TGCGCCAGCAGCCAAGATAGGCAGAGTCAGGGTCAGCCCCAGCATTTT
TRBJ1-5,few,.,TRBV10-1,CASSADLLGPQHF,TGCGCCAGCAGTGCGGACCTCCTGGGGCCCCAGCATTTT
TRBJ1-3,.,.,TRBV7-2,CARSRSQLGNTIYF,TGTGCCCGCTCCAGGTCCCAGCTTGGAAACACCATATATTTT
TRBJ1-1,.,.,TRBV7-9,CASSPRDTEAFF,TGTGCCAGCAGTCCCCGGGACACTGAAGCTTTCTTT
TRBJ2-7,few,TRBD1,TRBV19,CASSMRTGDFVEQYF,TGTGCCAGTAGTATGAGGACAGGGGACTTCGTCGAGCAGTACTTC
TRBJ2-7,.,.,TRBV4-2,CASSQFPSSYEQYF,TGTGCCAGCAGCCAATTTCCTAGCTCCTACGAGCAGTACTTC
TRBJ1-4,.,.,TRBV14,CASSQANTATNEKLFF,TGTGCCAGCAGCCAAGCCAACACCGCAACTAATGAAAAACTGTTTTTT
TRBJ2-3,once,.,TRBV5-1,CASRGSVDTQYF,TGCGCCAGCAGAGGATCGGTGGATACGCAGTATTTT
TRBJ1-2,few,.,TRBV2,CASTWTDYYGYTF,TGTGCCAGCACTTGGACGGACTACTATGGCTACACCTTC
TRBJ2-5,once,TRBD2,TRBV9,CASSVGAAGDSSETQYF,TGTGCCAGCAGCGTAGGAGCAGCGGGAGATTCATCGGAGACCCAGTACTTC
TRBJ1-6,.,TRBD1,TRBV4-1,CASSQGPGQGTSPLHF,TGCGCCAGCAGCCAAGGTCCGGGACAGGGAACTTCACCCCTCCACTTT
TRBJ2-4,.,.,TRBV6-8,CASRGLAKNIQYF,TGTGCCAGCAGGGGACTAGCCAAAAACATTCAGTACTTC
TRBJ2-2,.,.,TRBV25-1,CASREVGGRAGELFF,TGTGCCAGTCGAGAGGTTGGGGGAAGGGCCGGGGAGCTGTTTTTT
TRBJ1-2,once,.,TRBV13,CASSLFRDTPPANYGYTF,TGTGCCAGCAGCCTTTTTCGAGACACGCCACCGGCTAACTATGGCTACACCTTC
TRBJ1-6,.,.,TRBV27,CASSPAGGSPLHF,TGTGCCAGCAGCCCGGCGGGGGGTTCACCCCTCCACTTT
TRBJ1-3,few,TRBD1,TRBV5-1,CASSQGTVSGNTIYF,TGCGCCAGCAGCCAAGGGACAGTCTCTGGAAACACCATATATTTT
TRBJ1-2,.,.,TRBV28,CASSSEGYGYTF,TGTGCCAGCAGCTCGGAAGGATATGGCTACACCTTC
TRBJ2-7,few,TRBD2,TRBV27,CASRDYSYEQYF,TGTGCCAGCCGGGACTACTCCTACGAGCAGTACTTC
TRBJ1-2,.,.,TRBV4-3,CASSQPLFSWDGYTF,TGCGCCAGCAGCCAGCCCCTCTTCAGTTGGGATGGCTACACCTTC
TRBJ1-5,.,.,TRBV6-5,CASGLRQPQHF,TGTGCCAGCGGACTACGGCAGCCCCAGCATTTT
TRBJ2-7,.,TRBD1,TRBV18,CASSSSTGGTYEQYF,TGTGCCAGCTCATCATCGACAGGGGGGACCTACGAGCAGTACTTC
TRBJ1-5,.,TRBD1,TRBV19,CASSWTGIGLRQPQHF,TGTGCCAGTAGTTGGACAGGGATCGGCCTTCGACAGCCCCAGCATTTT
TRBJ2-7,.,.,TRBV7-2,CASSATKWEQYF,TGTGCCAGCAGCGCAACCAAGTGGGAGCAGTACTTC
TRBJ2-7,.,.,TRBV6-5,CASSYSGGEQYF,TGTGCCAGCAGTTACTCAGGGGGCGAGCAGTACTTC
TRBJ2-2,.,.,TRBV4-1,CASTRQEGGELFF,TGCGCCAGCACCAGACAGGAAGGCGGGGAGCTGTTTTTT
TRBJ2-2,.,.,TRBV2,CASSEPGSWTGELFF,TGTGCCAGCAGTGAACCAGGGTCATGGACCGGGGAGCTGTTTTTT
TRBJ2-7,.,.,TRBV6-6,CASSYPEIYEQYF,TGTGCCAGCAGTTACCCTGAGATTTACGAGCAGTACTTC
TRBJ1-1,.,TRBD1,TRBV4-3,CASSQDFTSPLTGEENTEAFF,TGCGCCAGCAGCCAGGACTTCACTTCTCCGTTGACAGGGGAAGAAAACACTGAAGCTTTCTTT
TRBJ1-3,few,TRBD1,TRBV2,CASRQGAGGNTIYF,TGTGCCAGCCGACAGGGGGCAGGTGGAAACACCATATATTTT
TRBJ2-7,few,.,TRBV7-9,CASSFGDVYEQYF,TGTGCCAGCAGCTTTGGGGACGTCTACGAGCAGTACTTC
TRBJ2-1,once,TRBD2,TRBV19,CASRRTSGYNEQFF,TGTGCCAGTAGGCGGACTAGCGGTTACAATGAGCAGTTCTTC
TRBJ1-2,.,.,TRBV4-3,CASSQAGNYGYTF,TGCGCCAGCAGCCAAGCCGGGAACTATGGCTACACCTTC
TRBJ1-1,.,.,TRBV29-1,CSVEWGTGNTEAFF,TGCAGCGTTGAATGGGGAACCGGGAACACTGAAGCTTTCTTT
TRBJ2-2,.,TRBD1,TRBV6-1,CASRTGHTGELFF,TGTGCCAGCCGGACAGGGCACACCGGGGAGCTGTTTTTT
TRBJ2-3,.,.,TRBV7-9,CASSLVPQDTDTQYF,TGTGCCAGCAGCTTAGTACCACAGGACACAGATACGCAGTATTTT
TRBJ2-3,.,TRBD1,TRBV28,CASSPIFRTGEVGDTQYF,TGTGCCAGCAGTCCCATATTTCGGACAGGGGAGGTGGGAGATACGCAGTATTTT
TRBJ2-7,.,TRBD1,TRBV6-5,CASSHSTGGDEQYF,TGTGCCAGCAGTCACTCCACAGGGGGTGACGAGCAGTACTTC
TRBJ1-3,.,.,TRBV7-9,CASSLTGSTSGNTIYF,TGTGCCAGCAGCTTGACAGGATCAACCTCTGGAAACACCATATATTTT
TRBJ2-3,.,.,TRBV6-5,CASRNLATSTDTQYF,TGTGCCAGCAGGAATCTAGCGACTAGCACAGATACGCAGTATTTT
TRBJ1-1,.,.,TRBV12-5,CASGLMGSGTEAFF,TGTGCTAGTGGTTTGATGGGGAGCGGCACTGAAGCTTTCTTT
TRBJ2-7,.,TRBD1,TRBV5-8,CASSFRDRSYEQYF,TGTGCCAGCAGTTTCCGGGACAGATCCTACGAGCAGTACTTC
TRBJ2-7,few,.,TRBV10-1,CASSEGPRYEQYF,TGCGCCAGCAGTGAGGGACCACGGTACGAGCAGTACTTC